These T cell receptor beta chains were read from a single sample in a study of blood T cell repertoires in COVID-19. The method was immunoSEQ multiplex PCR; TCRdb's version includes in-frame clones alone and lacks a portion of them. Among about 330,000 clones listed, more than 70% were seen once. Material for sequencing was peripheral blood. The receptors come from a man in his late teens or twenties who had recovered from COVID-19. CDR3s include the opening cysteine and the closing phenylalanine or tryptophan. Fields, in order: D gene, J gene, clone size, V gene, CDR3 DNA, CDR3 protein. A D gene is named only where the DNA matches it firmly. Clone size is shown for a subset of rows, as once, few, many or a class of expanded clone.

d_call: .
j_call: TRBJ1-2
clone_size: .
v_call: TRBV5-1
cdr3_nt: TGCGCCAGCAGCCCAGGACATCAGGGTAACTATGGCTACACCTTC
cdr3_aa: CASSPGHQGNYGYTF

d_call: TRBD2
j_call: TRBJ2-4
clone_size: .
v_call: TRBV7-3
cdr3_nt: TGTGCCAGCAGCCCGGGACTAGCGGGATCTTTTGGCAAAAACATTCAGTACTTC
cdr3_aa: CASSPGLAGSFGKNIQYF

d_call: TRBD1
j_call: TRBJ2-2
clone_size: once
v_call: TRBV5-1
cdr3_nt: TGCGCCAGCAGCTTGGGTGGACAGGGTATATCCGGGGAGCTGTTTTTT
cdr3_aa: CASSLGGQGISGELFF

d_call: .
j_call: TRBJ1-1
clone_size: .
v_call: TRBV6-6
cdr3_nt: TGTGCCAGCAGTTACCCGCTGACAGTGAACACTGAAGCTTTCTTT
cdr3_aa: CASSYPLTVNTEAFF

d_call: .
j_call: TRBJ1-1
clone_size: .
v_call: TRBV6-5
cdr3_nt: TGTGCCAGCAGTCAAACAGGATCGGAAGCTTTCTTT
cdr3_aa: CASSQTGSEAFF

d_call: .
j_call: TRBJ1-3
clone_size: .
v_call: TRBV10-1
cdr3_nt: TGCGCCAGCAGTCCCTCAGGGGAAGGAAACACCATATATTTT
cdr3_aa: CASSPSGEGNTIYF

d_call: TRBD2
j_call: TRBJ2-3
clone_size: .
v_call: TRBV5-1
cdr3_nt: TGCGCCAGCTGTAGCGGGGGCCTCGGGGATACGCAGTATTTT
cdr3_aa: CASCSGGLGDTQYF

d_call: TRBD1
j_call: TRBJ1-1
clone_size: .
v_call: TRBV6-5
cdr3_nt: TGTGCCAGCAGTTTGAGGGGGCGCCTGAACACTGAAGCTTTCTTT
cdr3_aa: CASSLRGRLNTEAFF

d_call: TRBD2
j_call: TRBJ2-1
clone_size: .
v_call: TRBV11-2
cdr3_nt: TGTGCCAGCAGCGGGGCGGGAGGGCCTCTCGGGTCCTACAATGAGCAGTTCTTC
cdr3_aa: CASSGAGGPLGSYNEQFF

d_call: .
j_call: TRBJ1-1
clone_size: .
v_call: TRBV18
cdr3_nt: TGTGCCAGCCGAACCGGGATTGGCAACACTGAAGCTTTCTTT
cdr3_aa: CASRTGIGNTEAFF

d_call: .
j_call: TRBJ1-2
clone_size: .
v_call: TRBV12-3/TRBV12-4
cdr3_nt: TGTGCCAGCAGTTTTCAGGATTACTATGGCTACACCTTC
cdr3_aa: CASSFQDYYGYTF

d_call: TRBD2
j_call: TRBJ2-1
clone_size: .
v_call: TRBV9
cdr3_nt: TGTGCCAGCAGCGGACGGACTAGCGACACTTACAATGAGCAGTTCTTC
cdr3_aa: CASSGRTSDTYNEQFF

d_call: .
j_call: TRBJ1-1
clone_size: .
v_call: TRBV27
cdr3_nt: TGTGCCAGCAGTTTACCGGGTCTCGTAGCTTTCTTT
cdr3_aa: CASSLPGLVAFF

d_call: TRBD2
j_call: TRBJ2-2
clone_size: .
v_call: TRBV5-1
cdr3_nt: TGCGCCAGCAGGCCCCCGGGGGGGCCCGGGACCGGGGAGCTGTTTTTT
cdr3_aa: CASRPPGGPGTGELFF

d_call: .
j_call: TRBJ1-1
clone_size: .
v_call: TRBV6-5
cdr3_nt: TGTGCCAGCAGTTACTCGTGGACACTGAACACTGAAGCTTTCTTT
cdr3_aa: CASSYSWTLNTEAFF

d_call: TRBD1
j_call: TRBJ2-3
clone_size: .
v_call: TRBV6-4
cdr3_nt: TGTGCCAGCAGCCCCGGGACAGGGGTCCCAGATACGCAGTATTTT
cdr3_aa: CASSPGTGVPDTQYF

d_call: .
j_call: TRBJ1-2
clone_size: .
v_call: TRBV4-1
cdr3_nt: TGCGCCAGCAGCCAAGATCTTCCCCGGGACACAACGAACTATGGCTACACCTTC
cdr3_aa: CASSQDLPRDTTNYGYTF

d_call: TRBD2
j_call: TRBJ2-4
clone_size: once
v_call: TRBV6-5
cdr3_nt: TGTGCCAGCAGTTGGACCGGGGGGAACATTCAGTACTTC
cdr3_aa: CASSWTGGNIQYF

d_call: .
j_call: TRBJ1-1
clone_size: .
v_call: TRBV18
cdr3_nt: TGTGCCAGCACCACGGACAGCCTGAACACTGAAGCTTTCTTT
cdr3_aa: CASTTDSLNTEAFF

d_call: .
j_call: TRBJ1-1
clone_size: .
v_call: TRBV5-1
cdr3_nt: TGCGCCAGCCGCAGTGCCGACACTGAAGCTTTCTTT
cdr3_aa: CASRSADTEAFF

d_call: TRBD2
j_call: TRBJ2-1
clone_size: once
v_call: TRBV19
cdr3_nt: TGTGCCAGTAGTCCGCGGACTAGCGGGAGATGGGATGAGCAGTTCTTC
cdr3_aa: CASSPRTSGRWDEQFF

d_call: TRBD2
j_call: TRBJ2-1
clone_size: once
v_call: TRBV5-1
cdr3_nt: TGCGCCAGCAGCCCTGGGGGGGACGGTGGGAGGAATGAGCAGTTCTTC
cdr3_aa: CASSPGGDGGRNEQFF

d_call: TRBD2
j_call: TRBJ2-3
clone_size: .
v_call: TRBV5-1
cdr3_nt: TGCGCCAGCAGTCCGGGACTACCCGGTACTAGCACAGATACGCAGTATTTT
cdr3_aa: CASSPGLPGTSTDTQYF

d_call: .
j_call: TRBJ1-1
clone_size: .
v_call: TRBV9
cdr3_nt: TGTGCCAGCAGCGCCCAGCAGGGGACCGACACTGAAGCTTTCTTT
cdr3_aa: CASSAQQGTDTEAFF

d_call: .
j_call: TRBJ1-4
clone_size: .
v_call: TRBV9
cdr3_nt: TGTGCCAGCAGCGTAGCCCCCAGGGAATCAACTAATGAAAAACTGTTTTTT
cdr3_aa: CASSVAPRESTNEKLFF

d_call: TRBD1
j_call: TRBJ1-1
clone_size: .
v_call: TRBV6-5
cdr3_nt: TGTGCCAGCAGTAAACAGGGGGCGGACACTGAAGCTTTCTTT
cdr3_aa: CASSKQGADTEAFF